The clone carrying this T cell receptor (beta chain) was counted between two and nine times. Its target is not known. Each sample used at least 7 million PBMCs. This entry belongs to a study of blood T cells in healthy people across ages. Primers used in a second PCR of about 7 to 12 cycles were a sample-barcoded 5' primer and a J-beta primer mix. TCRdb reprocessed the 5' RACE reads with MiXCR, giving one entry per CDR3 protein. The table records about 730,000 distinct CDR3 sequences, roughly 47% of them present only once. Study-wide results and limits: Estimated diversity that came from one million T cells was considered an underestimate. Measured against age, TCR beta diversity per million T cells decreased in a roughly linear manner. Long-lived and aged donors differed, with more naive CD4+ cells and higher diversity in the long-lived.

Germline assignment: CDR1 SGHRS and CDR2 YFSETQ. V dropped 4 bases and J dropped 4; count of bases not matched to a gene: 6. This CDR3 has 14 residues. The chain links TRBV5-1 to TRBJ1-2, with 8 bases that match TRBD1. Sequencing used blood. This TCR was recovered from a woman aged 60 to 75 in good health. As DNA, the CDR3 is TGCGCCAGCAGCACCCAGACAGGGGTCTATGGCTACACCTTC. This codes for CASSTQTGVYGYTF.